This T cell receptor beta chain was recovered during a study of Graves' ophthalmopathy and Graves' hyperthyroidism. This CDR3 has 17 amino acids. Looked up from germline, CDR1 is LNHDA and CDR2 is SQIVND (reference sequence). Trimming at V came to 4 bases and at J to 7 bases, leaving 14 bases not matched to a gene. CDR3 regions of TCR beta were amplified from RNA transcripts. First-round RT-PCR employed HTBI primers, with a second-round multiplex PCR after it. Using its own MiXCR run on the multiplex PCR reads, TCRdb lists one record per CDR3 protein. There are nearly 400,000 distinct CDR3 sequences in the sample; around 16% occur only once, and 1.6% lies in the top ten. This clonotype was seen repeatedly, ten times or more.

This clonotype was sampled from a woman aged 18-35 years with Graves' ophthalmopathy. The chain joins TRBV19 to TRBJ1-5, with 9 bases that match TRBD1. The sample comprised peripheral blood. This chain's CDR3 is CASSTRIHRGQRQPQHF. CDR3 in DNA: TGTGCCAGTAGTACCCGAATTCACAGGGGGCAACGGCAGCCCCAGCATTTT. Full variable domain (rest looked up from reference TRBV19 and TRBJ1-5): DGGITQSPKYLFRKEGQNVTLSCEQNLNHDAMYWYRQDPGQGLRLIYYSQIVNDFQKGDIAEGYSVSREKKESFPLTVTSAQKNPTAFYLCASSTRIHRGQRQPQHFGDGTRLSIL.